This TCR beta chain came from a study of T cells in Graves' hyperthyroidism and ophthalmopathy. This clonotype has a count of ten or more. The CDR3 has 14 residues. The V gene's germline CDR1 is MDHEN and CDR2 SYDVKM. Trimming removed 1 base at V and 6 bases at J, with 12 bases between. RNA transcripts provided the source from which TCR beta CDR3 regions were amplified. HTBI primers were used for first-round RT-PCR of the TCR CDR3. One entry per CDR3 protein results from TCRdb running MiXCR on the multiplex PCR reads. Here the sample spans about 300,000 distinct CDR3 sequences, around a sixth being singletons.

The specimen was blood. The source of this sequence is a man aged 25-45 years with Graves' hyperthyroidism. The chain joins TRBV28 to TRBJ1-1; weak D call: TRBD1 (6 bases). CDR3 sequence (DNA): TGTGCCAGCAGTTTATCCCCCGGGGGGCCTGAAGCTTTCTTT. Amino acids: CASSLSPGGPEAFF.